These 28 T cell receptor beta chains were all obtained from the same sample, sequenced in a study of cytomegalovirus exposure and HLA in healthy donors. In the PCR, 60 Vbeta and 13 Jbeta primers were used. TCRdb keeps only in-frame clones here, not all; method: immunoSEQ multiplex PCR. The data show approximately 150,000 clones, with about 69% seen just once and about 2.5% held by the top ten. Sequencing was done on a sample of PBMCs. The receptors stem from a human donor in good health.

Turning to this clone: Other DNA sequences in this sample translate to the same CDR3. This rearrangement joins TRBV19 to TRBJ1-1, with D unclear. Per the germline V gene, CDR1 is LNHDA and CDR2 is SQIVND (reference sequence). Trimming removed 6 bases at V and 1 base at J, with 9 bases between. The CDR3 length is 13 residues. CDR3 region: CASRTSSNTEAFF. The CDR3 DNA is TGTGCCAGTAGAACATCTTCGAACACTGAAGCTTTCTTT.

The chain employs TRBV7-8 and TRBJ2-3; D might be TRBD1 (6 bases). Germline CDR1 reads SGHVS; CDR2 reads FQNEAQ. CDR3 length: 14 residues. Trimming left V 1 base short and J 4 bases short, with 9 bases between. The CDR3 sequence: CASSLGRTADTQYF. CDR3 bases: TGTGCCAGCAGCTTAGGGAGGACAGCAGATACGCAGTATTTT. The full variable domain, completed using reference TRBV7-8 and TRBJ2-3, is GAGVSQSPRYKVAKRGQDVALRCDPISGHVSLFWYQQALGQGPEFLTYFQNEAQLDKSGLPSDRFFAERPEGSVSTLKIQRTQQEDSAVYLCASSLGRTADTQYFGPGTRLTVL.

The genes are TRBV7-9 and TRBJ2-5; a weak D match, TRBD2 (6 bases). Germline V gene sequence: CDR1 SEHNR, CDR2 FQNEAQ (reference sequence). The V end was cut by 1 base, the J end by 3 bases, with 15 bases between. CDR3 length: 16 residues. CDR3 protein: CASSLGGRAGKETQYF. Here the CDR3 DNA reads TGTGCCAGCAGCTTAGGGGGCAGGGCGGGAAAAGAGACCCAGTACTTC.

The chain couples TRBV2 to TRBJ2-7; 7 nucleotides align to TRBD2. This CDR3 spans 11 amino acids. Germline V gives CDR1 SNHLY, CDR2 FYNNEI. V shed 8 bases, J shed 2 bases, and the junction held 0 bases outside the gene matches. The CDR3 DNA reads TGTGCCAGCGGGGGGGCCTACGAGCAGTACTTC. It translates to CASGGAYEQYF.

This rearrangement joins TRBV6-6 to TRBJ2-2, with TRBD2 identical over 7 bases. Germline-derived CDR1 and CDR2 are MNHNY and SVGAGI (reference sequence). The CDR3 consists of 14 residues. Trimming took 6 bases from V and 6 from J; bases not matched to a gene: 7. CDR3 sequence reads: CASRPTSSPGELFF. The CDR3 DNA follows: TGTGCCAGCAGACCGACTAGCAGTCCCGGGGAGCTGTTTTTT.

J is TRBJ2-1 and V is TRBV10-3, with 8 bases identical to TRBD2. The junction had 7 bases not matched to a gene; V was cut back by 8 bases and J by 4 bases. The CDR3 has 14 amino acids. CDR1 and CDR2 from the germline V gene are ENHRY and SYGVKD. CDR3 in amino acids: CAIQRESLYNEQFF. CDR3 nucleotides: TGTGCCATCCAGCGGGAGTCCTTATACAATGAGCAGTTCTTC.

This clone was seen a handful of times. The chain links TRBV5-8 to TRBJ2-7; 10 bases are a match to TRBD1. CDR1 and CDR2 (germline): SGHTS, YDEGEE. The CDR3 consists of 17 residues. The J segment lost 0 bases and the V segment lost 4 bases, leaving 10 bases of the junction unmatched. DNA for the CDR3: TGTGCCAGCAGCAGAAGACAGGGGGCAATGGGCTCCTACGAGCAGTACTTC. Translated: CASSRRQGAMGSYEQYF.

This clone appeared a few times. This chain links TRBV6-5 with TRBJ1-2; 7 bases map to TRBD1. This CDR3 is 12 amino acids long. The germline gives CDR1 MNHEY, CDR2 SVGAGI. With V trimmed by 6 bases and J by 2 bases, 0 bases remained unmatched. This chain's CDR3 is CASRQGNYGYTF. The CDR3, as DNA: TGTGCCAGCAGACAGGGGAACTATGGCTACACCTTC.

CDR3 nucleotide sequence: TGTGCCAGCAGCTTCCTTGGAGCTAATGAAAAACTGTTTTTT. Residues: CASSFLGANEKLFF. This chain links TRBV7-6 with TRBJ1-4; the D is unclear. This CDR3 is built from 14 residues. V was pared by 3 bases and J by 3 bases, with 8 bases between. In germline, CDR1 is SGHVS, CDR2 FNYEAQ.

The table lists this clone with a count of one. The chain recombines TRBV7-6 with TRBJ1-1, with 7 positions matching TRBD1. Germline CDR1 SGHVS, CDR2 FNYEAQ. The junction had 6 bases not matched to a gene; V was cut back by 3 bases and J by 11 bases. This CDR3 has 12 residues. The DNA for the CDR3 is TGTGCCAGCAGCTTTCCAGACAGGGAGGCTTTCTTT. Translating gives CASSFPDREAFF.

This chain joins TRBV5-8 and TRBJ1-2, with D possibly TRBD1 on 5 matching bases. Trimming pared 3 bases from V and 3 bases from J, leaving 9 bases between. Germline values: CDR1 SGHTS, CDR2 YDEGEE. The CDR3 sequence is 13 residues long. For the CDR3, the DNA is TGTGCCAGCAGCTCTGACAGTGACTATGGCTACACCTTC. This sequence encodes CASSSDSDYGYTF.

The rearrangement uses TRBV5-4 and TRBJ2-7; 8 nucleotides agree with TRBD2. With 9 bases clipped from V and 1 base from J, the junction kept 6 bases outside the gene matches. The CDR3 spans 13 residues. CDR1 is SGHNT, CDR2 YYREEE, per germline (reference sequence). CDR3 region: CATLGGESYEQYF. CDR3 nucleotide sequence: TGTGCCACCCTCGGGGGGGAATCCTACGAGCAGTACTTC.

The chain is built from TRBV27 and TRBJ1-1; D might be TRBD1 (5 bases). Germline V lookup: CDR1 MNHEY, CDR2 SMNVEV (reference sequence). The CDR3 length is 13 residues. Trimming removed 4 bases from V and 3 bases from J, with 9 bases in between. CDR3 in amino acids: CASSSIRDTEAFF. The CDR3 nucleotides are TGTGCCAGCAGTTCAATCAGGGACACTGAAGCTTTCTTT.

This clone has a handful of counts. The chain uses TRBV5-1 and TRBJ1-6, with a possible D match to TRBD1 (6 bases). CDR3 length equals 17 residues. Germline CDR1 SGHRS, CDR2 YFSETQ. Trimming removed 3 bases from V and 0 bases from J, with 13 bases in between. In DNA, the CDR3 is TGCGCCAGCAGCTCGAACAGGGAGAGCTCCTATAATTCACCCCTCCACTTT. It specifies CASSSNRESSYNSPLHF.

V gene TRBV6-6 combines with J gene TRBJ2-1; D may be TRBD1 (6 bases). The CDR3 contains 12 residues. Germline assignment: CDR1 MNHNY and CDR2 SVGAGI (reference sequence). The germline V and J ends were trimmed by 5 bases and 8 bases, with 10 bases remaining between them. This CDR3 reads CASSTQGHEQFF. As DNA, the CDR3 is TGTGCCAGCAGTACACAGGGTCATGAGCAGTTCTTC.

The chain has TRBV9 and TRBJ2-2, with 8 bases fitting TRBD2. V lost 0 bases, J lost 4 bases, and 2 bases stayed unmatched. This CDR3 is built from 15 residues. Looked up from germline, CDR1 is SGDLS and CDR2 is YYNGEE. The DNA for the CDR3 is TGTGCCAGCAGCGTAGCTACTAGCGGCACCGGGGAGCTGTTTTTT. Translating gives CASSVATSGTGELFF.

Notes on this clone: Mismatch with germline at one junction end may stem from a read error. The chain joins TRBV5-1 to TRBJ2-1; D not certain. CDR3 size: 15 residues. The germline gives CDR1 SGHRS, CDR2 YFSETQ. In DNA form, the CDR3 reads TGCGCCAGCGCCAAAGGTGATGACTCCGACAATGAGCAGTTCTTC. Encoded protein: CASAKGDDSDNEQFF.

The rearrangement joins TRBV5-4 to TRBJ2-7, with 7 bases lining up with TRBD1. Trimming at V came to 6 bases and at J to 4 bases, leaving 19 bases not matched to a gene. Germline CDR1 SGHNT, CDR2 YYREEE (reference sequence). This CDR3 region has 17 residues. The CDR3 sequence is CASTLGPTGEHHYEQYF. CDR3 bases: TGTGCCAGCACCCTGGGCCCCACAGGGGAACACCATTACGAGCAGTACTTC.

This rearrangement joins TRBV7-9 to TRBJ2-5, with D possibly being TRBD1 (8 bases). CDR3 length equals 17 residues. The V end lost 5 bases, the J end lost 4 bases, and 23 bases lay between the germline ends. Germline V gene lookup returns CDR1 SEHNR and CDR2 FQNEAQ (reference sequence). The CDR3 DNA is TGTGCCAGCAGCGGGGGGGGGACAGGCCGCTATCGAGAGACCCAGTACTTC. Protein: CASSGGGTGRYRETQYF.

Only one count was recorded for this clone. This rearrangement joins TRBV6-5 to TRBJ2-7; the D gene is possibly TRBD1 (6 bases). The CDR3 runs 12 residues. CDR1 is MNHEY, CDR2 SVGAGI, per germline. V was shortened by 8 bases and J by 3 bases, with 11 bases between the two germline ends. The CDR3 bases are TGTGCCAGCGCAGTACAGGGCTACGAGCAGTACTTC. This translates into CASAVQGYEQYF.

The chain carries TRBV6-5 and TRBJ2-5; a possible D gene is TRBD2 (6 bases). Germline CDR1 and CDR2: MNHEY and SVGAGI. The CDR3 is 15 residues long. Trimming left V 6 bases short and J 5 bases short, with 19 bases between. CDR3 sequence reads: CASSPGTGSGETQYF. The CDR3 DNA reads as TGTGCCAGCAGCCCCGGGACCGGGAGTGGGGAGACCCAGTACTTC.

This chain connects TRBV5-1 to TRBJ2-1; tentatively, D is TRBD1 (5 bases). V was cut by 2 bases and J by 6 bases, with 9 bases left in between. CDR3 length: 13 amino acids. Germline V CDR1 and CDR2: SGHRS, YFSETQ. The CDR3 is CASSLGVGNEQFF. The CDR3 bases are TGCGCCAGCAGCTTAGGGGTGGGCAATGAGCAGTTCTTC.

This clone was seen a few times. The rearrangement links TRBV4-3 to TRBJ2-1; tentative D call: TRBD2 (5 bases). CDR3 length: 17 amino acids. CDR1 and CDR2 from the germline V gene are LGHNA and YSLEER. V lost 0 bases, J lost 0 bases, and 12 bases lay in between. CDR3 amino acids: CASSQDVKRTSYNEQFF. The CDR3 region has the DNA TGCGCCAGCAGCCAAGATGTGAAGCGGACCTCCTACAATGAGCAGTTCTTC.

V is TRBV5-4 and J is TRBJ1-4; 8 nucleotides line up with TRBD1. The CDR3 totals 13 residues. Trimming took 4 bases from V and 8 from J; bases not matched to a gene: 4. The germline V gene encodes CDR1 SGHNT and CDR2 YYREEE (reference sequence). The DNA for the CDR3 is TGTGCCAGCAGCCCAGACAGGGGAGAAAAACTGTTTTTT. This translates into CASSPDRGEKLFF. Full variable domain (missing parts from reference TRBV5-4 and TRBJ1-4): ETGVTQSPTHLIKTRGQQVTLRCSSQSGHNTVSWYQQALGQGPQFIFQYYREEENGRGNFPPRFSGLQFPNYSSELNVNALELDDSALYLCASSPDRGEKLFFGSGTQLSVL.

A few counts support this clone. The chain carries TRBV19 and TRBJ1-2; D is uncertain. This CDR3 has 15 residues. The V end was cut by 3 bases, the J end by 7 bases, with 18 bases between. Germline CDR1 and CDR2: LNHDA and SQIVND (reference sequence). The CDR3 nucleotides are TGTGCCAGTAGTATCTTTTTGGAGGGAAAGGGTGGCTACACCTTC. Amino acid sequence: CASSIFLEGKGGYTF.

The V and J genes are TRBV28 and TRBJ1-2; 8 nucleotides agree with TRBD1. CDR3 length equals 14 residues. CDR1 MDHEN and CDR2 SYDVKM come from the germline V gene. V was clipped by 6 bases and J by 4 bases; unmatched bases: 7. CDR3: CASSSGTGGYGYTF. CDR3 DNA: TGTGCCAGCAGCTCCGGAACAGGGGGCTATGGCTACACCTTC.

The DNA for the CDR3 is TGCGCCAGCTCCTTGGGGTCTAGCGGGGGGGCAGATACGCAGTATTTT. This sequence encodes CASSLGSSGGADTQYF. This chain connects TRBV5-1 to TRBJ2-3; 12 positions match TRBD2. Germline-derived CDR1 and CDR2 are SGHRS and YFSETQ. Trimming removed 7 bases from V and 4 bases from J; junction bases left unmatched: 10. This CDR3 contains 16 residues.

This clone has only one observation. The V call is TRBV15, the J call TRBJ2-3, with 7 bases fitting TRBD1. Germline CDR1 LNHNV, CDR2 YYDKDF (reference sequence). J was trimmed by 0 bases and V by 5 bases; bases with no gene match: 2. The CDR3 loop spans 14 amino acids. The CDR3 loop is CATSRDSSTDTQYF. CDR3 in DNA: TGTGCCACCAGCCGGGACAGCAGCACAGATACGCAGTATTTT.